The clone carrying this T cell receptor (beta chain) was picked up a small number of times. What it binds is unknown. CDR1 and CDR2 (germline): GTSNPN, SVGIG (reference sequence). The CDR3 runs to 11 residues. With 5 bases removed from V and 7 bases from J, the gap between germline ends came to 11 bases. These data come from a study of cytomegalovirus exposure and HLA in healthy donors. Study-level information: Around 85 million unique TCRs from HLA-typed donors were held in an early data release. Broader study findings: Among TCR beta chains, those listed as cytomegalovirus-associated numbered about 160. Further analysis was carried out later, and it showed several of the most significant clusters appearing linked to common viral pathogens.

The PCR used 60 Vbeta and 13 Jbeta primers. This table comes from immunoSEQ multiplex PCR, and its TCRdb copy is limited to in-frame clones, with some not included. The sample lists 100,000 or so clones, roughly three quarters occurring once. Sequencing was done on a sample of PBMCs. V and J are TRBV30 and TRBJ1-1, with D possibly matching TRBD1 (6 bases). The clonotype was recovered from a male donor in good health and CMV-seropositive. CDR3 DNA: TGTGCCTGGGCCAGGACAGATGAAGCTTTCTTT. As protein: CAWARTDEAFF.